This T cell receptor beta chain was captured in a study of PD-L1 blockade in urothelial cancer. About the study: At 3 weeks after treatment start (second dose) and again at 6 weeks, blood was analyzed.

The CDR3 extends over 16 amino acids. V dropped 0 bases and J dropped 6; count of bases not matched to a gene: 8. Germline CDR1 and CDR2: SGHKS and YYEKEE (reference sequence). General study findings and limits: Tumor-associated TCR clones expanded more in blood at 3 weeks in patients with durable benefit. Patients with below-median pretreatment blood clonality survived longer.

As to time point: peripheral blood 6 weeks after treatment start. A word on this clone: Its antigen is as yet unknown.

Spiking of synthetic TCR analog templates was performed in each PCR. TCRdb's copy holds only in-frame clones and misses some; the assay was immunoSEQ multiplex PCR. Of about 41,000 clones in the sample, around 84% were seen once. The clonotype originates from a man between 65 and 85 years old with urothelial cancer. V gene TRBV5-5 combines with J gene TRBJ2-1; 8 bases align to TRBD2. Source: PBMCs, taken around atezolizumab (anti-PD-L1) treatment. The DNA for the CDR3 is TGTGCCAGCAGCTTGGTGGTAGCGGGATTTTCCAATGAGCAGTTCTTC. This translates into CASSLVVAGFSNEQFF.